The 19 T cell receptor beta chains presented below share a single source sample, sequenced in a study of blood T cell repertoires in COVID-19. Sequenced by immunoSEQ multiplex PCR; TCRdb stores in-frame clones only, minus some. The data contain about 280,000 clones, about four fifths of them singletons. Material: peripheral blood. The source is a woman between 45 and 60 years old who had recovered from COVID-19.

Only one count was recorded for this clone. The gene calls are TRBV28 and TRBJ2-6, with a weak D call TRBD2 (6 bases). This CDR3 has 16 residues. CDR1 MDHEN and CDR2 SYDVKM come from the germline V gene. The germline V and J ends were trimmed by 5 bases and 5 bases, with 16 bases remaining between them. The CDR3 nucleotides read TGTGCCAGCAGTCCCCGGTCGCGGGGCTGGGCCAACGTCCTGACTTTC. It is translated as CASSPRSRGWANVLTF. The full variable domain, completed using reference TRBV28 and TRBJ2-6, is DVKVTQSSRYLVKRTGEKVFLECVQDMDHENMFWYRQDPGLGLRLIYFSYDVKMKEKGDIPEGYSVSREKKERFSLILESASTNQTSMYLCASSPRSRGWANVLTFGAGSRLTVL.

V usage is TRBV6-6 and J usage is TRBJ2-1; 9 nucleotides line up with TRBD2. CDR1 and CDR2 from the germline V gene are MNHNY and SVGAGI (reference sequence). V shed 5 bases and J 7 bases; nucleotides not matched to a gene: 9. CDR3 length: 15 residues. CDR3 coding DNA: TGTGCCAGCAGTCAACCGGGACTAGCTTTTAATGAGCAGTTCTTC. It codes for CASSQPGLAFNEQFF.

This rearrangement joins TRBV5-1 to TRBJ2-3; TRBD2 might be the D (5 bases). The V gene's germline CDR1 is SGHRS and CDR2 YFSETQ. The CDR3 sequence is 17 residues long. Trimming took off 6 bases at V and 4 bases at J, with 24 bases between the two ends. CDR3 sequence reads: CASNPGRGRSVADTQYF. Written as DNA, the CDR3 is TGCGCCAGCAATCCAGGTCGAGGGAGAAGCGTCGCAGATACGCAGTATTTT.

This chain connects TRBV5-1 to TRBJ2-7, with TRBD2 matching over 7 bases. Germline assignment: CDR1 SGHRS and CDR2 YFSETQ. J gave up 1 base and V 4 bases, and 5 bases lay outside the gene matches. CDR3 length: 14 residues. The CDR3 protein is CASSLGTNSYEQYF. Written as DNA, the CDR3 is TGCGCCAGCAGCCTCGGGACTAATTCCTACGAGCAGTACTTC.

The CDR3 reads CASSTRLGLAGKQETQYF. Written as DNA, the CDR3 is TGTGCCAGCAGCACCCGACTCGGACTAGCGGGGAAGCAAGAGACCCAGTACTTC. The genes are TRBV9 and TRBJ2-5, with 12 bases matching TRBD2. The CDR3 is 18 amino acids. J gave up 2 bases and V 4 bases, and 12 bases lay outside the gene matches. Germline V CDR1 and CDR2: SGDLS, YYNGEE.

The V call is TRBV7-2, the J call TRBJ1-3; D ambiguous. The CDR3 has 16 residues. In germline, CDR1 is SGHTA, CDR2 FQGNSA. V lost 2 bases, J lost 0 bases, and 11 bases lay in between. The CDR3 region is CASSLQTPSSGNTIYF. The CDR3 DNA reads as TGTGCCAGCAGCTTACAGACACCCAGCTCTGGAAACACCATATATTTT.

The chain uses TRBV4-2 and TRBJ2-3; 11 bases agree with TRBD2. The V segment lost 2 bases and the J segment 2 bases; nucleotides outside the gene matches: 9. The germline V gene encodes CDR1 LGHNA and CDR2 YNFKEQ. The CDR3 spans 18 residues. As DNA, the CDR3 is TGTGCCAGCAGCCAAAGGCTAGCGGGGGGACCGTCCACAGATACGCAGTATTTT. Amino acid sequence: CASSQRLAGGPSTDTQYF.

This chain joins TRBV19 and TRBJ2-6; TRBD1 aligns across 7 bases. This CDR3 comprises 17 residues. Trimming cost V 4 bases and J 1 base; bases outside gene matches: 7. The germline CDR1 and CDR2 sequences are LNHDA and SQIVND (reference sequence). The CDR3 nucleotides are TGTGCCAGTAGTACTCCGACAGGGTGGTCTGGGGCCAACGTCCTGACTTTC. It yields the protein CASSTPTGWSGANVLTF.

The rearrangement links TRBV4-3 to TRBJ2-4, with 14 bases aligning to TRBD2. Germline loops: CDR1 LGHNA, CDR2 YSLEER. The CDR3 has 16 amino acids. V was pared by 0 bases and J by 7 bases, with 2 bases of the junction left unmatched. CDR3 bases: TGCGCCAGCAGCCAAGAGGGACTAGCGGGAGCCAACATTCAGTACTTC. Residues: CASSQEGLAGANIQYF.

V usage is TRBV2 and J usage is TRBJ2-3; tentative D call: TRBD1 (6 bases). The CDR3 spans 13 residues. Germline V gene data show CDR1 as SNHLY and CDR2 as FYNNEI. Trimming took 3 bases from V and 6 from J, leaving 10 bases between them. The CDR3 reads CASSDYRADTQYF. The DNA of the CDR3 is TGTGCCAGCAGTGATTACAGGGCGGATACGCAGTATTTT. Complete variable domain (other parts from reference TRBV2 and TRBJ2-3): EPEVTQTPSHQVTQMGQEVILRCVPISNHLYFYWYRQILGQKVEFLVSFYNNEISEKSEIFDDQFSVERPDGSNFTLKIRSTKLEDSAMYFCASSDYRADTQYFGPGTRLTVL.

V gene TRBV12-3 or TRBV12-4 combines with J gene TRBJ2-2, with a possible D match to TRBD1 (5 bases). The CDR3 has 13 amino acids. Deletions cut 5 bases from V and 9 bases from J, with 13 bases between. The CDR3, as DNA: TGTGCCAGCAGTGCTACAGGAAACCGGGAGCTGTTTTTT. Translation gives CASSATGNRELFF.

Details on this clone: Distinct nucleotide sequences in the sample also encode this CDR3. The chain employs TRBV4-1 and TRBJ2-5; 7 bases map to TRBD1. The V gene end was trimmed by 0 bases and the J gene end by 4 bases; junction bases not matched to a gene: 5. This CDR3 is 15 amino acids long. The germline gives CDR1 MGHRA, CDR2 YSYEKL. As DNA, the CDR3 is TGCGCCAGCAGCCAAGACCCGGGACAGCCAGAGACCCAGTACTTC. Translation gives CASSQDPGQPETQYF.

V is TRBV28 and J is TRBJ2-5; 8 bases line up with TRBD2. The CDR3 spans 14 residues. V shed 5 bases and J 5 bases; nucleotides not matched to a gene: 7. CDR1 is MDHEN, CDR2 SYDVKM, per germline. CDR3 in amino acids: CASSMAGGEETQYF. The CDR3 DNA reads TGTGCCAGCAGTATGGCGGGAGGTGAGGAGACCCAGTACTTC.

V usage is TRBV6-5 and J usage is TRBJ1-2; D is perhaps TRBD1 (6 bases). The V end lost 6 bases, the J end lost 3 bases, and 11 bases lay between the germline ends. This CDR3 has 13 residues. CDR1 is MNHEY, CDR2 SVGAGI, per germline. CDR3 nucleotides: TGTGCCAGCAGACTCCAGGGGTACTATGGCTACACCTTC. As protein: CASRLQGYYGYTF.

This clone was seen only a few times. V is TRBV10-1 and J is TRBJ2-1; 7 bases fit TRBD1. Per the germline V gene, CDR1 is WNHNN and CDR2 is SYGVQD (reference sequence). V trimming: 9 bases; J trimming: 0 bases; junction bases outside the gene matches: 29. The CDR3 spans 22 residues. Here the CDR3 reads CARVREQGMSISCIGSYNEQFF. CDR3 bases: TGCGCCAGGGTCCGGGAACAGGGGATGTCAATAAGTTGTATAGGCTCCTACAATGAGCAGTTCTTC.

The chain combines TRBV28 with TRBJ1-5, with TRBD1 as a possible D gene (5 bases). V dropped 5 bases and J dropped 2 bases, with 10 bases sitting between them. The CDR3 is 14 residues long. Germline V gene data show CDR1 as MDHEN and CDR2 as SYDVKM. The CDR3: CASSRGGGNQPQHF. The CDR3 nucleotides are TGTGCCAGCAGTCGCGGGGGTGGCAATCAGCCCCAGCATTTT.

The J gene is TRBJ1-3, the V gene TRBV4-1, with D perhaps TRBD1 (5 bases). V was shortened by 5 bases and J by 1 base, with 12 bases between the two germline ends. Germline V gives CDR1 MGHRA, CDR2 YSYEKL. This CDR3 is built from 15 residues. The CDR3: CASSYDSRSGNTIYF. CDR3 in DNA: TGCGCCAGCAGCTACGACAGTAGGTCTGGAAACACCATATATTTT.

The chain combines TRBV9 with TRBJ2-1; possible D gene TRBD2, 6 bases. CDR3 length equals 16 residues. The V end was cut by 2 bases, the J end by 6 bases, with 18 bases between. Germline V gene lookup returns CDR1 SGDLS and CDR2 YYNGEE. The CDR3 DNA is TGTGCCAGCAGCGTCAGACTAGAATGGTGGGGCAATGAGCAGTTCTTC. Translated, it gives CASSVRLEWWGNEQFF. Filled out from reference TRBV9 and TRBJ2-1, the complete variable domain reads DSGVTQTPKHLITATGQRVTLRCSPRSGDLSVYWYQQSLDQGLQFLIQYYNGEERAKGNILERFSAQQFPDLHSELNLSSLELGDSALYFCASSVRLEWWGNEQFFGPGTRLTVL.

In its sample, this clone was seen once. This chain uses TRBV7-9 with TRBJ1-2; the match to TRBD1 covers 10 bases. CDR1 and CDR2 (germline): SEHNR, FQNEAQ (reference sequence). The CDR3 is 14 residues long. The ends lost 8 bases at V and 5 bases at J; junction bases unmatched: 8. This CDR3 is CASPESGQGYGYTF. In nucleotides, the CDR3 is TGTGCCAGCCCGGAATCGGGACAGGGGTATGGCTACACCTTC.